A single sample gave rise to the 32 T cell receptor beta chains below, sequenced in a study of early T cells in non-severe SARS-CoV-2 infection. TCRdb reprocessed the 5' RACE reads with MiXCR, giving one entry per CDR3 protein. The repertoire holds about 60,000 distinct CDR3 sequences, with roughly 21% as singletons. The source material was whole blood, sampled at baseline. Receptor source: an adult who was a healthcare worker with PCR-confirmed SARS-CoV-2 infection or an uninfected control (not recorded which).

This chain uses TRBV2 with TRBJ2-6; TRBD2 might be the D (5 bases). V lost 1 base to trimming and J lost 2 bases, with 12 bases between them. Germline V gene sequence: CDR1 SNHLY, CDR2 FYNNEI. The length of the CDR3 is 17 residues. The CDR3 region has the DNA TGTGCCAGCAGTGAAGAGGAACCAGCGGCTGGGGCCAACGTCCTGACTTTC. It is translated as CASSEEEPAAGANVLTF.

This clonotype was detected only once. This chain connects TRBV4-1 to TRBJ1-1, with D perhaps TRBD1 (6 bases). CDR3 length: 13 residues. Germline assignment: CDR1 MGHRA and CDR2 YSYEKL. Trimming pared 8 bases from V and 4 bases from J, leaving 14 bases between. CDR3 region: CASSTLGGTEAFF. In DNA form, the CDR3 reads TGCGCCAGCTCGACTCTAGGGGGCACTGAAGCTTTCTTT.

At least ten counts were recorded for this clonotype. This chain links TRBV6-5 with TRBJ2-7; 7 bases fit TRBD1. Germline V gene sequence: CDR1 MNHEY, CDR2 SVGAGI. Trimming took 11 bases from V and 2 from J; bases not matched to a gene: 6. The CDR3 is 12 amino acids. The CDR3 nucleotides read TGTGCCTCAGGGGGAGAGCCCTACGAGCAGTACTTC. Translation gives CASGGEPYEQYF.

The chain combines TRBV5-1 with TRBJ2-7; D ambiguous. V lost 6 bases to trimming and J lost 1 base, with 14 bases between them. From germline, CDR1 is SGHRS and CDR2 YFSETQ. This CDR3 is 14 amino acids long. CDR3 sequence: CASKTRDGSYEQYF. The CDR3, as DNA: TGCGCCAGCAAGACCCGAGACGGTTCCTACGAGCAGTACTTC.

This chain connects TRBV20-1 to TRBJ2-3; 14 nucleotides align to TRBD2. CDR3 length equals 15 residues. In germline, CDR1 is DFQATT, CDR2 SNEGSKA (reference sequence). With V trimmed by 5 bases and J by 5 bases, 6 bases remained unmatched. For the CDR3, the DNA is TGCAGTGCTCCGACGACTAGCGGGGGGGGAGATACGCAGTATTTT. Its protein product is CSAPTTSGGGDTQYF.

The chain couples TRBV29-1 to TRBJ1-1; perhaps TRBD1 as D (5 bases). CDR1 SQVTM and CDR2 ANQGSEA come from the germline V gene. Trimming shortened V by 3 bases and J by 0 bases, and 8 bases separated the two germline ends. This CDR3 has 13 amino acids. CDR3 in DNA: TGCAGCGTTGACAGAGGGGTGAACACTGAAGCTTTCTTT. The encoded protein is CSVDRGVNTEAFF.

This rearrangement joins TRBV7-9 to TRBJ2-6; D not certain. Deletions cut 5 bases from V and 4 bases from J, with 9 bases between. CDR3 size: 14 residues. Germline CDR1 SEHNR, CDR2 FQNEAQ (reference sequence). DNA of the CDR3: TGTGCCAGCAGCCCTGCCTTAGGGGCCAACGTCCTGACTTTC. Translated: CASSPALGANVLTF.

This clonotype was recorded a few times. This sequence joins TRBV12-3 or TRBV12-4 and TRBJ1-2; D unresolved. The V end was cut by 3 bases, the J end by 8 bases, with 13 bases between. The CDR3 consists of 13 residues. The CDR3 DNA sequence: TGTGCCAGCAGTTTTCGGACTCCGCTAGGCTACACCTTC. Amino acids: CASSFRTPLGYTF.

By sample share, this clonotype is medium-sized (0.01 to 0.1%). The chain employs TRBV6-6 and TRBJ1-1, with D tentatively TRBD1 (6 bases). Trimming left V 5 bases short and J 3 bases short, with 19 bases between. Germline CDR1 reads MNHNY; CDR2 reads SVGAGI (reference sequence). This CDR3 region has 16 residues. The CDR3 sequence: CASSNPQQGRDTEAFF. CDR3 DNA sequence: TGTGCCAGCAGTAACCCCCAACAGGGTAGGGACACTGAAGCTTTCTTT.

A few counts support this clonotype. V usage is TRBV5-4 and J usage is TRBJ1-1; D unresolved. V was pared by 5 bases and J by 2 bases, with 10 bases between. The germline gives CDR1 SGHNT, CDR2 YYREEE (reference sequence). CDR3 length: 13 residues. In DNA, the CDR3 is TGTGCCAGCAGATCCGTCCCTAACACTGAAGCTTTCTTT. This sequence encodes CASRSVPNTEAFF.

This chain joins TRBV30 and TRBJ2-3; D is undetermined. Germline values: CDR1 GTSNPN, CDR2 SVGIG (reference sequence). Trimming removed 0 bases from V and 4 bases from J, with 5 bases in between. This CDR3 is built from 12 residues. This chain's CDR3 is CAWSVGADTQYF. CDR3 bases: TGTGCCTGGAGTGTTGGTGCAGATACGCAGTATTTT.

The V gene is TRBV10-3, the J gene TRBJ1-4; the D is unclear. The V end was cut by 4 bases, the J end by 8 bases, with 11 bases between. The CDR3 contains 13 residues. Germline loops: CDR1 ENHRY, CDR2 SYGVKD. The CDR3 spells CAISVSTGEKLFF. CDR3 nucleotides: TGTGCCATCAGTGTTAGCACGGGGGAAAAACTGTTTTTT.

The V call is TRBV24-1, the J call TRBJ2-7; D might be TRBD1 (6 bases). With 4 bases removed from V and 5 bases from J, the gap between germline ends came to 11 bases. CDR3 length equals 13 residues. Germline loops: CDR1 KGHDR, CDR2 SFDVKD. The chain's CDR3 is CATSEHGQNEQYF. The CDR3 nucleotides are TGTGCCACCAGTGAACACGGACAGAACGAGCAGTACTTC.

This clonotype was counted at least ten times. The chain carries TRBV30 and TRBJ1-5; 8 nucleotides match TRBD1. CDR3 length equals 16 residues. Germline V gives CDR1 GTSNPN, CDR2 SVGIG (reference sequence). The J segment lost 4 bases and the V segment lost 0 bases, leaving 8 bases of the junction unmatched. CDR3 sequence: CAWSVSRGLGNQPQHF. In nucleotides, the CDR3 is TGTGCCTGGAGTGTATCCAGGGGGCTTGGAAATCAGCCCCAGCATTTT.

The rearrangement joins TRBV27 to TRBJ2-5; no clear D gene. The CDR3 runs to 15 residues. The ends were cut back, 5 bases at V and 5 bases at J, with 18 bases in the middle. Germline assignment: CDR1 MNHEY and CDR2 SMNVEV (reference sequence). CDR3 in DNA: TGTGCCAGCAGTCCCTCATGGGTCTTTCGGGAGACCCAGTACTTC. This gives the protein CASSPSWVFRETQYF.

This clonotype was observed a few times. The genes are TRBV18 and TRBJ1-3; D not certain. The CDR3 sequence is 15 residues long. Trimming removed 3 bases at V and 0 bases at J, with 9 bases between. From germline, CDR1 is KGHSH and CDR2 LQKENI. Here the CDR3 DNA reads TGTGCCAGCTCACCTTACAGCACCTCTGGAAACACCATATATTTT. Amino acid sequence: CASSPYSTSGNTIYF.

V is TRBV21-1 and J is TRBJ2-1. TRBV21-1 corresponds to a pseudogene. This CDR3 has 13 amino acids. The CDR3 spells CASSNWAFNEQFF. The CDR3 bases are TGTGCCAGCAGCAATTGGGCCTTCAATGAGCAGTTCTTC.

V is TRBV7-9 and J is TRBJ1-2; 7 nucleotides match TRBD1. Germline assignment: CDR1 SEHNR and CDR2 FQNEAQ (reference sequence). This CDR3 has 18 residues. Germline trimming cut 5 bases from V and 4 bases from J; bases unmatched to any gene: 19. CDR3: CASSDRTGRIEPSYGYTF. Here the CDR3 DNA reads TGTGCCAGCAGCGATAGGACAGGCCGCATCGAGCCCAGCTATGGCTACACCTTC.

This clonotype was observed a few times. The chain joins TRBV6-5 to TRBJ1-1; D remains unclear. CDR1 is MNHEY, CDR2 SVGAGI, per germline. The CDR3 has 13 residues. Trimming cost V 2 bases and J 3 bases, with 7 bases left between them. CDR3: CASSYERYTEAFF. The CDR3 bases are TGTGCCAGCAGTTACGAGCGGTACACTGAAGCTTTCTTT.

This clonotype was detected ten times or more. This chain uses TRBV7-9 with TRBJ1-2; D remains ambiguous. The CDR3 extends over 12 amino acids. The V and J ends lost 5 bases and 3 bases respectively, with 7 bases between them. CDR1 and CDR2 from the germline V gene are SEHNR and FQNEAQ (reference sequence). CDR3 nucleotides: TGTGCCAGCAGCGCATTGGACTATGGCTACACCTTC. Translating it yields CASSALDYGYTF.

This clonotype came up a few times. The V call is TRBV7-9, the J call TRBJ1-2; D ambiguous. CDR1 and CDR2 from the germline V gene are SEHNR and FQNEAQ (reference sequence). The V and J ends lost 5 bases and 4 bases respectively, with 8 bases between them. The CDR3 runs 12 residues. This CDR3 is CASSRYSYGYTF. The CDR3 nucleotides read TGTGCCAGCAGCCGTTACAGCTATGGCTACACCTTC.

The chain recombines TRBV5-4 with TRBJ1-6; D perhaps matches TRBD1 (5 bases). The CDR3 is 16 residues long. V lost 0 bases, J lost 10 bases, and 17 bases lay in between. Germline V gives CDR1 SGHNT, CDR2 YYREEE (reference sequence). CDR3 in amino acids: CASSLAAATGISPLHF. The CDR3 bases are TGTGCCAGCAGCTTGGCCGCGGCAACAGGTATCTCACCCCTCCACTTT.

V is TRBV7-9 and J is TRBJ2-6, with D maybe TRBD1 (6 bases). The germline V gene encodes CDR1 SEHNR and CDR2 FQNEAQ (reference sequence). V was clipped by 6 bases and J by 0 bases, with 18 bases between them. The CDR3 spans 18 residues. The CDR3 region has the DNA TGTGCCAGCAGGCGGACAGAAAGGTCCTTCTCTGGGGCCAACGTCCTGACTTTC. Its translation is CASRRTERSFSGANVLTF.

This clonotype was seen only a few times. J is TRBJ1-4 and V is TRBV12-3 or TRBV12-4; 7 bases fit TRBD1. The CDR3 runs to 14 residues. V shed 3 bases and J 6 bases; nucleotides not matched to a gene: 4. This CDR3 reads CASSFRDRDEKLFF. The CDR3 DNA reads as TGTGCCAGCAGTTTTAGGGACAGAGATGAAAAACTGTTTTTT.

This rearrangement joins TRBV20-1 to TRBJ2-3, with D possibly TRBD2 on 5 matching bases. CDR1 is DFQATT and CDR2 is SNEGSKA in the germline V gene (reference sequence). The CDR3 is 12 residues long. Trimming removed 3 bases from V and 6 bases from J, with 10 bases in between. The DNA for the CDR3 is TGCAGTGCTAGCGGCGGGTTGGATACGCAGTATTTT. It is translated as CSASGGLDTQYF.

The CDR3 DNA sequence: TGTGCCAGCAGCTTTAGCGGCACAGATACGCAGTATTTT. This encodes CASSFSGTDTQYF. V and J are TRBV7-3 and TRBJ2-3; tentative D call: TRBD2 (5 bases). CDR1 and CDR2 (germline): SGHTA, FQGTGA. The CDR3 consists of 13 residues. The V gene lost 3 bases and the J gene lost 1 base, with 5 bases spanning the gap. The full variable domain, rest sourced from reference TRBV7-3 and TRBJ2-3, is GAGVSQTPSNKVTEKGKYVELRCDPISGHTALYWYRQSLGQGPEFLIYFQGTGAADDSGLPNDRFFAVRPEGSVSTLKIQRTERGDSAVYLCASSFSGTDTQYFGPGTRLTVL.

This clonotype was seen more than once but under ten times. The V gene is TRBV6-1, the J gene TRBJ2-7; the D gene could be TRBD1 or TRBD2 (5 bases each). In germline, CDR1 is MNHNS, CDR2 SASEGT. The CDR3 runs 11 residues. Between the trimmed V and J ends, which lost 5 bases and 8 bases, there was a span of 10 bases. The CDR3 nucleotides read TGTGCCAGCAGTTTTCCGGGACAGCAGTACTTC. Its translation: CASSFPGQQYF.

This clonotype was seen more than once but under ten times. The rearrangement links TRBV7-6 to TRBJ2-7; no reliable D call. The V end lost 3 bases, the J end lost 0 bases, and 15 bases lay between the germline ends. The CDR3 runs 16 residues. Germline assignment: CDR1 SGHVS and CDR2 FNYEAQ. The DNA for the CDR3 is TGTGCCAGCAGCTTGACCACAGCCGCCGGCTCCTACGAGCAGTACTTC. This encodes CASSLTTAAGSYEQYF.

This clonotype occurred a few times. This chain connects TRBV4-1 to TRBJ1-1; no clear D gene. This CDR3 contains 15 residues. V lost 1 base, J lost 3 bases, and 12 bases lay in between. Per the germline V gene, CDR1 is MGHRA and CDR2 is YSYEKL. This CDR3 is CASSQGPQYDTEAFF. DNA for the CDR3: TGCGCCAGCAGCCAAGGACCACAGTATGACACTGAAGCTTTCTTT.

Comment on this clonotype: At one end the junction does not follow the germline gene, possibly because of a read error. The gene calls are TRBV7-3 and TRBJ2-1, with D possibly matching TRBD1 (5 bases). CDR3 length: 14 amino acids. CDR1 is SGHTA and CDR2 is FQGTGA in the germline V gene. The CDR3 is CSSSLQGPYNEQFF. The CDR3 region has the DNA TGTTCCAGCAGCTTGCAGGGCCCGTACAATGAGCAGTTCTTC.

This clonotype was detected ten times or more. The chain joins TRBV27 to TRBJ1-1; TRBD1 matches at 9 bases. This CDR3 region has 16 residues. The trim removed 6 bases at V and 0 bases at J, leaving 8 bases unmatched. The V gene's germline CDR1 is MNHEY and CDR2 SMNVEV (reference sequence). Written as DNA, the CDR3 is TGTGCCAGCAGCATCGGGACAGGGTTGATGAACACTGAAGCTTTCTTT. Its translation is CASSIGTGLMNTEAFF.

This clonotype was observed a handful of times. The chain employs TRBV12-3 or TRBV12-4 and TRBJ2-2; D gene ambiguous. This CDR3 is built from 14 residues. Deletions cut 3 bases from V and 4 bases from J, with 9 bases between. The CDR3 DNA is TGTGCCAGCAGTTTTGGCGCTGCCACCGGGGAGCTGTTTTTT. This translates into CASSFGAATGELFF.